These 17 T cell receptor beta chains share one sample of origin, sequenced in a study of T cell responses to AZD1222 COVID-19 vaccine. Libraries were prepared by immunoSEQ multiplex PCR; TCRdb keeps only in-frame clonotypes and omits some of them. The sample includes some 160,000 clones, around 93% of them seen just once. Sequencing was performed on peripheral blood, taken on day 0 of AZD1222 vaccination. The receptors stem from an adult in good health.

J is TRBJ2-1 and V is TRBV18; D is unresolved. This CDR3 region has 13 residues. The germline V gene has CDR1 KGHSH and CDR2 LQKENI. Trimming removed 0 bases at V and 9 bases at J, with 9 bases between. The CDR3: CASSPPWASEQFF. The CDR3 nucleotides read TGTGCCAGCTCACCACCCTGGGCTAGTGAGCAGTTCTTC. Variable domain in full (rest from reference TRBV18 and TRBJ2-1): NAGVMQNPRHLVRRRGQEARLRCSPMKGHSHVYWYRQLPEEGLKFMVYLQKENIIDESGMPKERFSAEFPKEGPSILRIQQVVRGDSAAYFCASSPPWASEQFFGPGTRLTVL.

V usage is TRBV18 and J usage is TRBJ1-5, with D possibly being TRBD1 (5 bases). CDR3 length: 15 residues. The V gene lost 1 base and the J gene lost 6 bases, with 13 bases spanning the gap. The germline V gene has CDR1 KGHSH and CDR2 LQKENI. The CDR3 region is CASSPRQGEAQPQHF. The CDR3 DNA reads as TGTGCCAGCTCACCACGGCAGGGAGAGGCTCAGCCCCAGCATTTT.

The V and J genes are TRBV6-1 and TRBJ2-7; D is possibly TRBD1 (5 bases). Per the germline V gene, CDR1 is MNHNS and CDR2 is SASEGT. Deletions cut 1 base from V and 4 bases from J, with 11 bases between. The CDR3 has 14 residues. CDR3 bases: TGTGCCAGCAGTGAAGAGCGACAGAATTACGAGCAGTACTTC. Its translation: CASSEERQNYEQYF.

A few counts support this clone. CDR3: CASSYAGAAYEQYF. CDR3 nucleotide sequence: TGTGCCAGCAGTTACGCTGGAGCTGCCTACGAGCAGTACTTC. V and J are TRBV6-5 and TRBJ2-7; D call uncertain. The CDR3 extends over 14 amino acids. The V and J ends lost 2 bases and 2 bases respectively, with 10 bases between them. Germline-derived CDR1 and CDR2 are MNHEY and SVGAGI.

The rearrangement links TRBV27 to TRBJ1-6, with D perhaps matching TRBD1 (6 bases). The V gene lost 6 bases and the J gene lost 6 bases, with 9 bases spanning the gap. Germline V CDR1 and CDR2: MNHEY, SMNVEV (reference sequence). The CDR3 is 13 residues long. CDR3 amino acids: CASRGGPNSPLHF. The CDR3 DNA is TGTGCCAGCAGAGGGGGACCTAATTCACCCCTCCACTTT.

CDR3 protein: CASSVTGQGSSPLHF. The DNA of the CDR3 is TGTGCCAGCAGCGTAACTGGACAGGGATCATCACCCCTCCACTTT. The chain uses TRBV9 and TRBJ1-6; the match to TRBD1 covers 8 bases. V shed 1 base, J shed 10 bases, and the junction held 7 bases outside the gene matches. The CDR3 runs 15 residues. The germline gives CDR1 SGDLS, CDR2 YYNGEE.

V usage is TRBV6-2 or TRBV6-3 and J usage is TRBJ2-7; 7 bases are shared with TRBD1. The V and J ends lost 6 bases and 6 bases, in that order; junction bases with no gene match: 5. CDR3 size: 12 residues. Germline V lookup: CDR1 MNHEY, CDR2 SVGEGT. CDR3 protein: CASSRGFGEQYF. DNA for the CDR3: TGTGCCAGCAGCAGGGGGTTCGGCGAGCAGTACTTC.

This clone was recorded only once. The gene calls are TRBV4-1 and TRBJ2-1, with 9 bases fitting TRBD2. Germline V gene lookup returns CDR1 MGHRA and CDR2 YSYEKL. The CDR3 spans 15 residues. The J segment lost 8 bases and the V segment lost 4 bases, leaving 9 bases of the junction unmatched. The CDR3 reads CASSLIAGDIDEQFF. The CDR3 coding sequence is TGCGCCAGCAGCCTAATAGCGGGAGATATCGATGAGCAGTTCTTC.

DNA for the CDR3: TGTGCCAGCAGCTTATATACGGGGGGCCCCTACAATGAGCAGTTCTTC. This translates into CASSLYTGGPYNEQFF. The chain joins TRBV11-3 to TRBJ2-1; a possible D gene is TRBD2 (7 bases). Trimming stripped 2 bases from V and 2 bases from J, with 13 bases between. This CDR3 has 16 amino acids. The germline V gene encodes CDR1 SGHNT and CDR2 YENEEA.

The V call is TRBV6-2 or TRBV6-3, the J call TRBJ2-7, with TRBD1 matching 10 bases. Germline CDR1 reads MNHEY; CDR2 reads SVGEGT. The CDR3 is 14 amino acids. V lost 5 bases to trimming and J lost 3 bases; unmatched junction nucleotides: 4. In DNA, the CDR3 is TGTGCCAGCAGTGACAGGGGGCAGTTCTACGAGCAGTACTTC. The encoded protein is CASSDRGQFYEQYF.

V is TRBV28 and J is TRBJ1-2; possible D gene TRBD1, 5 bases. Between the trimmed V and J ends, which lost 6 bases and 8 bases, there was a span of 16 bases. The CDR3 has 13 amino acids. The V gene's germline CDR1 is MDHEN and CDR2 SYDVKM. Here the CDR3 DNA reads TGTGCCAGCAGCCAACAGGCGTCCCTGGGCTACACCTTC. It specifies CASSQQASLGYTF.

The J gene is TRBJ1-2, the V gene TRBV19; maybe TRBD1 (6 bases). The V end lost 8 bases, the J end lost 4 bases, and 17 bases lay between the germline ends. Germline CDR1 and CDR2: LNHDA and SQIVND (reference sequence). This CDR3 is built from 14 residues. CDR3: CASVGTPSSYGYTF. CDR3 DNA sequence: TGTGCCAGTGTGGGGACACCTTCCAGCTATGGCTACACCTTC. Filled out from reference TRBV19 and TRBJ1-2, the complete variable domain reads DGGITQSPKYLFRKEGQNVTLSCEQNLNHDAMYWYRQDPGQGLRLIYYSQIVNDFQKGDIAEGYSVSREKKESFPLTVTSAQKNPTAFYLCASVGTPSSYGYTFGSGTRLTVV.

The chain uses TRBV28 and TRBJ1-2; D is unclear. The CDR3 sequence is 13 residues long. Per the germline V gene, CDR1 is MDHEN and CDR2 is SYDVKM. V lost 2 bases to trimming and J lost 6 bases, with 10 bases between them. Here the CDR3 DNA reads TGTGCCAGCAGTTTAAAGCCGTACGATGGCTACACCTTC. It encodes CASSLKPYDGYTF.

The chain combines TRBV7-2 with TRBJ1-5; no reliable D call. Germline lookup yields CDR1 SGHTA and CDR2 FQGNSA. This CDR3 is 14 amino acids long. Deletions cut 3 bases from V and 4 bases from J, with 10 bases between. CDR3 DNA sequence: TGTGCCAGCAGCTTGACTCCGGGAAATCAGCCCCAGCATTTT. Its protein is CASSLTPGNQPQHF.

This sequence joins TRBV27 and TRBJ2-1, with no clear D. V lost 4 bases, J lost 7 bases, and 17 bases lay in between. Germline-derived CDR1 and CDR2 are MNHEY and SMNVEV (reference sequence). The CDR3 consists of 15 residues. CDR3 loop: CASSYAISMRNEQFF. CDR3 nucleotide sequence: TGTGCCAGCAGTTATGCCATTTCCATGAGAAATGAGCAGTTCTTC.

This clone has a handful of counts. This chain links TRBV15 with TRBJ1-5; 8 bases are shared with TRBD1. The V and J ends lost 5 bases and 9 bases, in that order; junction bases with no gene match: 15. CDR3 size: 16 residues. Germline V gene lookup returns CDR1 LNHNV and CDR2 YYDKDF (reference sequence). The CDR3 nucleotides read TGTGCCACCAGCCCCATGGGGCAGGGGGCCGCCGGGCCCCAGCATTTT. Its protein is CATSPMGQGAAGPQHF.

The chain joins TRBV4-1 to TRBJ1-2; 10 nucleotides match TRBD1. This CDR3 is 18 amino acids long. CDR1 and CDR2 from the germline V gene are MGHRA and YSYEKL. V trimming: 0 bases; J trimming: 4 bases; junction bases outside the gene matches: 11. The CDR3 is CASSQEPGQGTTPYGYTF. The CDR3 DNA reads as TGCGCCAGCAGCCAAGAGCCGGGACAGGGGACCACACCCTATGGCTACACCTTC.